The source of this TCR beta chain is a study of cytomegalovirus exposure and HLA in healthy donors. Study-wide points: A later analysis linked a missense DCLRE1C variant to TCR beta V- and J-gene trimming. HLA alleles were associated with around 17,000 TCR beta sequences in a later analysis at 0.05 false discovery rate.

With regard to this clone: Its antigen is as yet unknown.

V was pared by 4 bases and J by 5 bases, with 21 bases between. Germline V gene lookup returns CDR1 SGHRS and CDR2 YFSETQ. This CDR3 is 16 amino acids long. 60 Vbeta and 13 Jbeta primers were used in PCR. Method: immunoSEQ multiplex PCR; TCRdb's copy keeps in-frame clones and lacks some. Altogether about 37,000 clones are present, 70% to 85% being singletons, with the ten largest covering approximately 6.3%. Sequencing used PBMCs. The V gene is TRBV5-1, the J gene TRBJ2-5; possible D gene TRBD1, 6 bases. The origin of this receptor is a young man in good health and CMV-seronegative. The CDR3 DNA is TGCGCCAGCAGCCCCGGCGATCAGGGGCCAGGGGAGACCCAGTACTTC. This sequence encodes CASSPGDQGPGETQYF. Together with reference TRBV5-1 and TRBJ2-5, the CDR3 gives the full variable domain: KAGVTQTPRYLIKTRGQQVTLSCSPISGHRSVSWYQQTPGQGLQFLFEYFSETQRNKGNFPGRFSGRQFSNSRSEMNVSTLELGDSALYLCASSPGDQGPGETQYFGPGTRLLVL.